These 14 T cell receptor beta chains originate from one sample sequenced in a study of metastatic and nonmetastatic thyroid tumors. TCRdb re-clonotyped the PCR reads through MiXCR. This repertoire shows about 24,000 clones, over 20% found once; its top ten account for approximately 8%. None of the patients had undergone any treatment ahead of thyroid surgery. Sequencing was performed on blood. These receptors all come from a female donor with papillary thyroid cancer or a benign thyroid nodule (not recorded which). Some clones in this sample may be carry-over from other donors' samples.

This clone came up many times. The chain has TRBV30 and TRBJ1-5; D unresolved. Germline V lookup: CDR1 GTSNPN, CDR2 SVGIG (reference sequence). Trimming removed 7 bases at V and 4 bases at J, with 5 bases between. The CDR3 is 10 amino acids. Written as DNA, the CDR3 is TGTGCCTCGCCAAATCAGCCCCAGCATTTT. Residues: CASPNQPQHF.

This clone appeared many times. This chain uses TRBV3-1 with TRBJ1-2, with 8 positions matching TRBD1. V shed 6 bases and J 3 bases; nucleotides not matched to a gene: 3. The CDR3 is 13 residues long. Germline V gives CDR1 LGHDT, CDR2 YNNKEL (reference sequence). The CDR3 region is CASRKGQDYGYTF. For the CDR3, the DNA is TGTGCCAGCAGAAAGGGACAGGACTATGGCTACACCTTC.

This clone was detected many times. The genes are TRBV4-1 and TRBJ2-1; TRBD2 agrees at 9 bases. The CDR3 consists of 16 residues. Germline CDR1 and CDR2: MGHRA and YSYEKL. The trim removed 0 bases at V and 9 bases at J, leaving 9 bases unmatched. The CDR3 DNA follows: TGCGCCAGCAGCCAAGATAGGGCAGCGGGAGGCAGTGAGCAGTTCTTC. This gives the protein CASSQDRAAGGSEQFF.

This clone was found many times. The rearrangement uses TRBV7-9 and TRBJ2-3; D ambiguous. Per germline, CDR1 SEHNR and CDR2 FQNEAQ (reference sequence). With 2 bases removed from V and 4 bases from J, the gap between germline ends came to 7 bases. The CDR3 has 13 residues. The CDR3 is CASSLMSADTQYF. In DNA form, the CDR3 reads TGTGCCAGCAGCTTAATGTCCGCAGATACGCAGTATTTT.

This clone turned up a few times. This chain links TRBV24-1 with TRBJ1-5; 10 bases agree with TRBD1. In germline, CDR1 is KGHDR, CDR2 SFDVKD. CDR3 size: 14 residues. Losses at the gene ends were 7 bases for V and 3 bases for J; bases not matched to a gene: 2. The chain's CDR3 is CATRDRGTNQPQHF. CDR3 in DNA: TGTGCCACCAGGGACAGGGGGACCAATCAGCCCCAGCATTTT.

This clone was recorded many times. The chain has TRBV20-1 and TRBJ1-1, with 8 bases matching TRBD1. Germline CDR1 DFQATT, CDR2 SNEGSKA (reference sequence). After removal of 5 bases from V and 0 bases from J, the junction contained 2 bases not matched to a gene. CDR3 size: 13 residues. Here the CDR3 reads CSARQGMNTEAFF. The CDR3 coding sequence is TGCAGTGCTCGACAGGGGATGAACACTGAAGCTTTCTTT.

This clone was detected only a few times. This sequence joins TRBV7-3 and TRBJ2-3, with unresolved D. The CDR3 length is 14 residues. Trimming shortened V by 2 bases and J by 6 bases, and 12 bases separated the two germline ends. Germline V gene lookup returns CDR1 SGHTA and CDR2 FQGTGA. The CDR3 loop is CASSLGIALDTQYF. The CDR3, as DNA: TGTGCCAGCAGCTTAGGGATAGCCCTGGATACGCAGTATTTT.

The chain has TRBV20-1 and TRBJ1-5, with D uncertain. CDR3 length: 16 amino acids. V was pared by 2 bases and J by 4 bases, with 18 bases between. The germline CDR1 and CDR2 sequences are DFQATT and SNEGSKA (reference sequence). CDR3 DNA sequence: TGCAGTGCTAGATCCCGTGGAGCGATTACTAATCAGCCCCAGCATTTT. Its protein product is CSARSRGAITNQPQHF.

This clone was found a few times. The V call is TRBV12-3 or TRBV12-4, the J call TRBJ2-7, with D maybe TRBD1 (5 bases). The DNA end is a closer match to TRBJ2-5, so the J assignment may be wrong. This CDR3 is 13 amino acids long. CDR3 amino acids: CASSRGFGETQYF. The CDR3 bases are TGTGCCAGCAGTAGGGGTTTTGGAGAGACCCAGTACTTC.

In regard to this clone: Relative to the germline gene, one junction end is altered; a read error may explain this. This sequence joins TRBV2 and TRBJ1-1, with D uncertain. The CDR3 spans 13 residues. Germline V CDR1 and CDR2: SNHLY, FYNNEI. As DNA, the CDR3 is TGTGCAAGCAGTCATCCCGTGGGAACTGAAGCTCTCTTT. Translation gives CASSHPVGTEALF.

This clone showed up just a few times. Germline and junction disagree at one end, which may indicate a read error. The chain joins TRBV6-2 or TRBV6-3 to TRBJ2-5, with 12 bases aligning to TRBD2. This CDR3 spans 18 amino acids. CDR1 MNHEY and CDR2 SVGEGT come from the germline V gene. DNA for the CDR3: TGTGCCAGCAGTTACGCGATACGACTAGCGGGGGACCAAGAGACCAAGTACTTC. This gives the protein CASSYAIRLAGDQETKYF.

The chain joins TRBV18 to TRBJ1-5; tentative D call: TRBD1 (6 bases). The germline CDR1 and CDR2 sequences are KGHSH and LQKENI. The ends were cut back, 6 bases at V and 4 bases at J, with 13 bases in the middle. This CDR3 region has 14 residues. CDR3 region: CASSMGGQNQPQHF. The CDR3 nucleotides read TGTGCCAGCTCTATGGGGGGCCAGAATCAGCCCCAGCATTTT.

About this clone: An end of the junction does not agree with germline; a read error may underlie this. This chain connects TRBV5-1 to TRBJ1-1, with D possibly matching TRBD1 (6 bases). The CDR3 contains 16 residues. From germline, CDR1 is SGHRS and CDR2 YFSETQ. CDR3 nucleotide sequence: TGCGCCAGCAGCTTGGGTGGGTTAGGACAGAGCACTGAAGATTTCTTT. Its translation is CASSLGGLGQSTEDFF.

In the case of this clone: An end of the junction does not agree with germline; a read error may underlie this. Written as DNA, the CDR3 is TGCGCCAGCTGCCACCGGACGGAGAACACTGAAGATTTCTTT. Its protein is CASCHRTENTEDFF. The chain couples TRBV4-1 to TRBJ1-1; D gene uncertain. Germline V gives CDR1 MGHRA, CDR2 YSYEKL. This CDR3 region has 14 residues.